This T cell receptor (beta chain) was documented in a study of Ad26.COV2.S vaccination and SARS-CoV-2 variants. Study-wide results and limits: Higher spike-specific TCR breadth was found in vaccine recipients than in placebo recipients. Possibly, TCR breadth and depth analyses underestimated total T cell responses. Reportedly, spike-specific CD8+ and CD4+ T cell responses achieved substantial breadth once vaccination had taken place.

The table came from immunoSEQ multiplex PCR; TCRdb's copy has only in-frame clones and leaves some out. Of 400,000 to 450,000 clones listed, about nine tenths are singletons. A word on this clone: Its matching antigen is unknown.

The CDR3 is made up of 14 amino acids. Germline values: CDR1 PRHDT, CDR2 FYEKMQ (reference sequence). V gave up 5 bases and J gave up 2 bases; unmatched junction bases: 5. The sample's treatment: roughly 19 received Ad26.COV2.S at low or high dose, single or two shots; about 5 received placebo; per-sample allocation not given. Sampling occurred on day 63 after the first vaccine or placebo injection. The material was peripheral blood, obtained in a trial of Ad26.COV2.S vaccine versus placebo. The gene calls are TRBV13 and TRBJ2-7; 8 bases line up with TRBD1. This sequence originates from a person between 18 and 60 years old who received the Ad26.COV2.S COVID-19 vaccine or a placebo. The CDR3 DNA reads TGTGCCAGCAGCCCGGGGACAGGCGCCTACGAGCAGTACTTC. It is translated as CASSPGTGAYEQYF.